Following are 26 T cell receptor beta chains from one sample sequenced in a study of T-cell reconstitution after alpha-beta-depleted transplantation in children (dated by TCRdb to the mid-2010s). Library creation used PCR. TCRdb names Illumina HiSeq 2500 as the instrument used. TCR library preparation used molecular barcoding, with unique molecular identifiers applied to normalize quantification of the TCRbeta repertoire. TCRdb applied fastp at Q25 and MiXCR to the public reads, then kept only in-frame beta chains. Identical CDR3 protein sequences are pooled into one entry, listed with their most common genes and DNA. For this sample there are around 370,000 distinct CDR3 sequences; about a tenth appear just once. The biggest ten clones account for 2% to 2.5% of the sample. The specimen comprised PBMCs from the stem cell graft donor, sampled from the stem cell graft. These receptors all come from a human donor who donated a stem cell graft to a child with acute lymphoblastic leukemia.

In its sample, this clonotype was seen many times. The chain uses TRBV27 and TRBJ2-7; 9 positions agree with TRBD1. The CDR3 spans 14 residues. V shed 5 bases and J 6 bases; nucleotides not matched to a gene: 8. Germline CDR1 MNHEY, CDR2 SMNVEV (reference sequence). CDR3 DNA: TGTGCCAGCAGTCTGCGGGACAGGGCGGGCGAGCAGTACTTC. This translates into CASSLRDRAGEQYF.

The rearrangement links TRBV4-1 to TRBJ1-2; TRBD1 matches 8 bases. Unmatched junction bases numbered 5, after V lost 4 bases and J lost 7 bases. The V gene's germline CDR1 is MGHRA and CDR2 YSYEKL. The CDR3 totals 13 residues. The CDR3 DNA sequence: TGCGCCAGCAGCCTGACAGGGGTGGGTGGCTACACCTTC. It encodes CASSLTGVGGYTF.

This clonotype showed up just a few times. The chain is built from TRBV6-2 or TRBV6-3 and TRBJ2-1, with D maybe TRBD2 (6 bases). The CDR3 runs 13 residues. Germline V gives CDR1 MNHEY, CDR2 SVGEGT. V was shortened by 6 bases and J by 8 bases, with 14 bases between the two germline ends. The CDR3 bases are TGTGCCAGCAGGGACGGGAGTTATGATGAGCAGTTCTTC. Protein product: CASRDGSYDEQFF.

This clonotype was found a few times. V gene TRBV20-1 combines with J gene TRBJ2-5, with 10 positions matching TRBD2. V gave up 4 bases and J gave up 5 bases; unmatched junction bases: 7. The length of the CDR3 is 14 residues. Germline V gives CDR1 DFQATT, CDR2 SNEGSKA (reference sequence). CDR3 nucleotides: TGCAGTGCTACCCTAGCGGGAGTCTCCGAGACCCAGTACTTC. It encodes CSATLAGVSETQYF.

The chain uses TRBV7-8 and TRBJ2-7, with D possibly TRBD1 on 6 matching bases. The germline CDR1 and CDR2 sequences are SGHVS and FQNEAQ. This CDR3 is built from 13 residues. V was cut by 5 bases and J by 4 bases, with 12 bases left in between. The CDR3 nucleotides read TGTGCCAGCAGCCATGGGACATTATACGAGCAGTACTTC. Amino acid sequence: CASSHGTLYEQYF.

V is TRBV5-1 and J is TRBJ2-7; perhaps D is TRBD1 or TRBD2 (6 bases each). The CDR3 sequence is 14 residues long. Germline V CDR1 and CDR2: SGHRS, YFSETQ. Trimming left V 4 bases short and J 0 bases short, with 11 bases between. The CDR3 sequence is CASSVGGISYEQYF. The CDR3 DNA reads as TGCGCCAGCAGCGTAGGGGGGATCTCCTACGAGCAGTACTTC. Filled out from reference TRBV5-1 and TRBJ2-7, the complete variable domain reads KAGVTQTPRYLIKTRGQQVTLSCSPISGHRSVSWYQQTPGQGLQFLFEYFSETQRNKGNFPGRFSGRQFSNSRSEMNVSTLELGDSALYLCASSVGGISYEQYFGPGTRLTVT.

This chain connects TRBV27 to TRBJ2-7, with 11 bases matching TRBD2. The J segment lost 7 bases and the V segment lost 5 bases, leaving 10 bases of the junction unmatched. The germline V gene encodes CDR1 MNHEY and CDR2 SMNVEV (reference sequence). The CDR3 runs 15 residues. CDR3 sequence (DNA): TGTGCCAGCAGTCCAGGGACTAGCGGAGCCCGAGAGCAGTACTTC. Its translation is CASSPGTSGAREQYF.

This clonotype was seen ten or more times. This chain connects TRBV9 to TRBJ2-1, with D tentatively TRBD1 or TRBD2 (5 bases each). Looked up from germline, CDR1 is SGDLS and CDR2 is YYNGEE. The CDR3 consists of 13 residues. V was pared by 5 bases and J by 7 bases, with 13 bases between. CDR3 in amino acids: CASRAGAGNEQFF. Here the CDR3 DNA reads TGTGCCAGCAGGGCCGGGGCTGGAAATGAGCAGTTCTTC. The full variable domain, its missing parts supplied by reference TRBV9 and TRBJ2-1, is DSGVTQTPKHLITATGQRVTLRCSPRSGDLSVYWYQQSLDQGLQFLIQYYNGEERAKGNILERFSAQQFPDLHSELNLSSLELGDSALYFCASRAGAGNEQFFGPGTRLTVL.

This clonotype was counted ten times or more. V usage is TRBV25-1 and J usage is TRBJ2-7, with D possibly being TRBD1 or TRBD2 (6 bases each). V was shortened by 2 bases and J by 7 bases, with 12 bases between the two germline ends. The CDR3 extends over 13 amino acids. The germline CDR1 and CDR2 sequences are MGHDK and SYGVNS. The CDR3, as DNA: TGTGCCAGCAGTGAAGGGGGGCTGGGTGAGCAGTACTTC. This codes for CASSEGGLGEQYF.

V usage is TRBV6-2 or TRBV6-3 and J usage is TRBJ2-7, with D possibly matching TRBD1 (5 bases). CDR1 and CDR2 (germline): MNHEY, SVGEGT. The CDR3 extends over 15 amino acids. Trimming shortened V by 2 bases and J by 7 bases, and 18 bases separated the two germline ends. Written as DNA, the CDR3 is TGTGCCAGCAGTTACAAGGGGTACCCCTACGTGGAGCAGTACTTC. Amino acids: CASSYKGYPYVEQYF.

This clonotype showed up just a few times. The V and J genes are TRBV6-1 and TRBJ2-1; no clear D. Trimming removed 6 bases at V and 10 bases at J, with 19 bases between. Germline CDR1 MNHNS, CDR2 SASEGT. The CDR3 is 14 amino acids. The CDR3 DNA sequence: TGTGCCAGCAGCCCTACTCCGGATAGCCGGGAGCAGTTCTTC. This sequence encodes CASSPTPDSREQFF.

This clonotype appeared a few times. This chain connects TRBV18 to TRBJ2-2; a possible D gene is TRBD1 (5 bases). V lost 3 bases, J lost 4 bases, and 9 bases lay in between. This CDR3 has 14 residues. Germline V gene lookup returns CDR1 KGHSH and CDR2 LQKENI. This CDR3 reads CASSPSRGTGELFF. The CDR3 DNA sequence: TGTGCCAGCTCACCCTCAAGGGGCACCGGGGAGCTGTTTTTT.

The J gene is TRBJ2-1, the V gene TRBV2; TRBD2 matches 8 bases. Germline V lookup: CDR1 SNHLY, CDR2 FYNNEI. Trimming removed 7 bases from V and 1 base from J; junction bases left unmatched: 15. The CDR3 is 18 amino acids. The CDR3 coding sequence is TGTGCCAGCACAACCGGGAGGGCCAAGTTATGGTCCTACAATGAGCAGTTCTTC. Translated: CASTTGRAKLWSYNEQFF.

This clonotype came up a few times. V is TRBV4-1 and J is TRBJ1-5; 10 bases fit TRBD1. Germline CDR1 and CDR2: MGHRA and YSYEKL. The CDR3 consists of 17 residues. The V segment lost 1 base and the J segment 3 bases; nucleotides outside the gene matches: 6. CDR3: CASSQVGTGVFNQPQHF. The DNA for the CDR3 is TGCGCCAGCAGCCAAGTAGGGACAGGGGTCTTCAATCAGCCCCAGCATTTT.

The J gene is TRBJ2-7, the V gene TRBV15; D may be TRBD1 (6 bases). V gave up 0 bases and J gave up 0 bases, with 21 bases separating them. Germline lookup yields CDR1 LNHNV and CDR2 YYDKDF (reference sequence). The CDR3 covers 19 residues. Here the CDR3 reads CATSREPLQQTGYSYEQYF. CDR3 DNA: TGTGCCACCAGCAGAGAGCCCCTCCAACAGACAGGTTACTCCTACGAGCAGTACTTC.

The sample holds many counts of this clonotype. The genes are TRBV20-1 and TRBJ2-1; tentative D call: TRBD2 (6 bases). The CDR3 spans 14 residues. V was shortened by 6 bases and J by 2 bases, with 14 bases between the two germline ends. The germline CDR1 and CDR2 sequences are DFQATT and SNEGSKA (reference sequence). CDR3 amino acids: CSAIPGLAYNEQFF. CDR3 sequence (DNA): TGCAGTGCAATTCCGGGACTCGCCTACAATGAGCAGTTCTTC.

In its sample, this clonotype was seen a few times. CDR3 region: CASRPSSGNTIYF. The CDR3, as DNA: TGTGCCAGCAGACCTTCCTCTGGAAACACCATATATTTT. This sequence joins TRBV27 and TRBJ1-3; D not resolved. Per the germline V gene, CDR1 is MNHEY and CDR2 is SMNVEV (reference sequence). V shed 6 bases and J shed 0 bases, with 6 bases lying between them. The CDR3 is 13 amino acids.

The genes are TRBV27 and TRBJ2-1, with D possibly being TRBD1 or TRBD2 (6 bases each). The CDR3 has 14 amino acids. V was pared by 7 bases and J by 8 bases, with 18 bases between. Germline CDR1 MNHEY, CDR2 SMNVEV (reference sequence). The CDR3 DNA follows: TGTGCCAGCACCGATAGGGGGGCTATCGATGAGCAGTTCTTC. It encodes CASTDRGAIDEQFF.

This clonotype has a count of ten or more. This chain uses TRBV5-1 with TRBJ2-1, with D perhaps matching TRBD2 (5 bases). This CDR3 has 13 amino acids. Trimming pared 5 bases from V and 10 bases from J, leaving 16 bases between. The germline V gene encodes CDR1 SGHRS and CDR2 YFSETQ. CDR3 coding DNA: TGCGCCAGCAGTCCCGACGGGGAAGGAGAGCAGTTCTTC. Its translation is CASSPDGEGEQFF.

CDR3 protein: CASSPHPEAGELFF. CDR3 sequence (DNA): TGTGCCAGCAGCCCCCATCCCGAAGCCGGGGAGCTGTTTTTT. The gene calls are TRBV7-3 and TRBJ2-2; no clear D gene. Germline V lookup: CDR1 SGHTA, CDR2 FQGTGA. Trimming removed 5 bases from V and 6 bases from J, with 13 bases in between. The CDR3 is 14 residues long.

There are a few counts of this clonotype. Here the CDR3 reads CASRDRGISGNEQFF. CDR3 DNA sequence: TGTGCCAGCAGGGACAGGGGAATCTCGGGGAATGAGCAGTTCTTC. The chain combines TRBV6-2 or TRBV6-3 with TRBJ2-1; TRBD1 agrees at 9 bases. The V segment lost 6 bases and the J segment 7 bases; nucleotides outside the gene matches: 10. The V gene's germline CDR1 is MNHEY and CDR2 SVGEGT. This CDR3 is built from 15 residues.

This clonotype was counted a few times. This chain joins TRBV7-9 and TRBJ2-7, with D possibly matching TRBD2 (5 bases). This CDR3 is built from 14 residues. The germline gives CDR1 SEHNR, CDR2 FQNEAQ (reference sequence). With 2 bases removed from V and 5 bases from J, the gap between germline ends came to 13 bases. The CDR3 DNA sequence: TGTGCCAGCAGCTTAAGAGGGCCCCCCGACGAGCAGTACTTC. This codes for CASSLRGPPDEQYF.

This clonotype was seen a few times. J is TRBJ1-1 and V is TRBV7-6, with D possibly TRBD1 on 5 matching bases. The CDR3 runs 15 residues. V lost 0 bases and J lost 1, with 9 bases in between. Germline V lookup: CDR1 SGHVS, CDR2 FNYEAQ. CDR3 amino acids: CASSLAGGTNTEAFF. The DNA for the CDR3 is TGTGCCAGCAGCTTAGCCGGGGGGACGAACACTGAAGCTTTCTTT.

The chain employs TRBV7-3 and TRBJ2-2, with 11 bases fitting TRBD2. In germline, CDR1 is SGHTA, CDR2 FQGTGA. V dropped 5 bases and J dropped 3; count of bases not matched to a gene: 5. The length of the CDR3 is 16 residues. CDR3 sequence reads: CASSPPSGRYTGELFF. The CDR3 nucleotides read TGTGCCAGCAGCCCTCCTAGCGGGAGGTACACCGGGGAGCTGTTTTTT.

The genes are TRBV5-1 and TRBJ2-1; 12 bases fit TRBD1. Germline loops: CDR1 SGHRS, CDR2 YFSETQ. This CDR3 contains 15 residues. Unmatched junction bases numbered 3, after V lost 2 bases and J lost 6 bases. For the CDR3, the DNA is TGCGCCAGCAGCTTCGGGGACAGGGGGCTCAATGAGCAGTTCTTC. Protein product: CASSFGDRGLNEQFF.

This clonotype was recorded at least ten times. CDR3 sequence: CASSSTGTGGRRAFF. The CDR3 coding sequence is TGTGCCAGCAGCTCCACCGGGACAGGGGGAAGGAGGGCTTTCTTT. V is TRBV5-5 and J is TRBJ1-1; 11 bases match TRBD1. There are 15 residues in the CDR3. J lost 11 bases, V lost 3 bases, and 12 bases had no gene match. Per germline, CDR1 SGHKS and CDR2 YYEKEE (reference sequence).